The text below deals with one TCR beta chain. No antigen is known for it. This sample is drawn from a study of T cells expressing NK-cell markers. Study details: Researchers got TCR beta repertoires out of sorted CD3+CD56+NKG2C+, CD3+CD56+NKG2C- and CD3+CD56-NKG2C+ T cells. The sequencing cohort of eight donors included seven HCMV-seropositive individuals and one seronegative individual. Regarding the study as a whole: Dominant NKG2C+ clonotypes were found to form roughly 1.0-7.0% of CD8+ T cells in 5 or 6 donors.

5'RACE template switching with UMIs generated TCR beta cDNA. TCRdb re-called the 5' RACE reads; one entry per CDR3 protein, DNA not given. The sample data list 150,000 to 180,000 distinct CDR3 sequences. The V gene's germline CDR1 is SNHLY and CDR2 FYNNEI. CDR3 length: 13 amino acids. The chain joins TRBV2 to TRBJ1-1; TCRdb's D gene call, TRBD1, goes unchecked for lack of DNA. Sequenced: blood T cells: a sorted CD56 or NKG2C T cell subset, CD4+ or CD8+ T cells, or bulk PBMC T cells (not recorded which). This receptor was taken from a woman aged 45-65 years in good health. Here the CDR3 reads CASTGTANTEAFF. The full variable domain, its missing parts supplied by reference TRBV2 and TRBJ1-1, is EPEVTQTPSHQVTQMGQEVILRCVPISNHLYFYWYRQILGQKVEFLVSFYNNEISEKSEIFDDQFSVERPDGSNFTLKIRSTKLEDSAMYFCASTGTANTEAFFGQGTRLTVV.